This TCR beta chain was found in a study of blood T cells in healthy people across ages (dated by TCRdb to about 2015). For the wider study: In model experiments, template switching captured about one uniquely barcoded TCR beta cDNA molecule for every two T cells. Age-related changes in TCR beta repertoire diversity were measured in the study by deep sequencing normalized with unique cDNA molecular identifiers. For two donors (one aged 18 to 30 and one aged 80 or older), the study analyzed two additional independent replicas of 1 million unique cDNA reads from the same blood draw. The donors were split into four age groups: young (average about 15 years), middle-aged (39), aged (roughly 65) and long-lived (under 85). To avoid experimental bias, donors of different ages were spread randomly across the sequencing lanes.

Systemically healthy Caucasian individuals from Russia, around 38 in total and aged about 6 to 95 years, were included as donors. Each donor gave 9.5 to 10 milliliters of peripheral blood, drawn into EDTA-treated Vacutainer tubes. Ficoll-Paque density-gradient centrifugation was used to isolate PBMCs, with at least 7 million obtained per sample. Trizol reagent was used to extract total RNA from PBMCs, with at least 5.5 micrograms per sample. For every donor, an aliquot of PBMCs went through flow cytometry to measure the percentages of naive CD45RAhigh/CD27high T cells. The CDR3 holds 15 amino acids from the cysteine to the phenylalanine. The CDR3 DNA has 45 bases and is translated from base 1. Germline trimming: 7 bases from V, 4 bases from J; junction bases outside gene matches: 5. The germline V gene sets CDR1 to LGHNA and CDR2 to YNFKEQ. The library relied on 5' RACE. The data were produced on an Illumina HiSeq 2500. A second about 7 to 12 cycle PCR used a sample-barcoded 5' primer and a J-beta primer mix. A unique molecular identifier was introduced onto each TCR beta cDNA molecule by a template-switch 5' adaptor carrying 12 random nucleotides. Each sample yielded at least 2.5 million CDR3-containing paired-end reads. First-strand cDNA was synthesized from all RNA with the Mint cDNA synthesis kit, primed by a TRBC-specific oligonucleotide. After uracil-DNA glycosylase treatment, a first 18-cycle PCR used universal primers M1SS and BC2_uni_R on all cDNA. Turning to the authors' computational methods: For normalization, 1 million high-quality reads were randomly selected from each sample, with every read carrying a distinct molecular identifier. Reads with shared molecular identifiers were discarded instead of being binned into consensus sequences. MiTCR, set to a Q25 quality threshold and the strictest error-elimination algorithm, was used for CDR3 identification, clonotype clustering and error correction. Lower-bound total TCR beta diversity was estimated with a nonparametric unseen species model using Euler transformation. TCRdb handled the public reads itself, with Q25 trimming in fastp and clone calling in MiXCR, and kept productive beta chains. Rows matching on CDR3 protein sequence are summarized as one entry with the most common DNA and genes. The V and J calls follow TCRdb's processing rather than the paper's. Recorded for this sample are under 850,000 distinct CDR3 sequences; about 36% of them occurred a single time. Approximately 13% of the sample is taken by the ten largest.

This clonotype came up a few times. Its antigen is not yet known. Base qualities are missing; no much larger clone stands one base away. Paper-wide results and their limitations: Conclusive comparison of naive and antigen-experienced compartments was prevented by the profiling of bulk unsorted PBMCs. Observed TCR beta diversity per million T cells fell roughly linearly with age, and a significant reduction was already apparent by age around 39. Donor CMV infection status was unknown, potentially confounding age-related changes in expanded clonotypes. Compared with the aged group, more naive CD4+ T cells, fewer expanded clones and increased TCR diversity were shown by the long-lived group, suggesting age selection. The percentage of naive T cells measured by flow cytometry correlated strongly with observed TCR beta diversity. Estimates of total diversity from one million sequenced T cells were regarded as lower bounds and underestimates.

The chain joins TRBV4-2 to TRBJ2-3; TRBD2 aligns with 13 central bases. The sample was blood. This receptor was taken from a man aged 18-30 years in good health. CDR3 sequence: CASTSLAGGPDTQYF. Here is the DNA: TGTGCCAGCACATCACTAGCGGGGGGGCCAGATACGCAGTATTTT.